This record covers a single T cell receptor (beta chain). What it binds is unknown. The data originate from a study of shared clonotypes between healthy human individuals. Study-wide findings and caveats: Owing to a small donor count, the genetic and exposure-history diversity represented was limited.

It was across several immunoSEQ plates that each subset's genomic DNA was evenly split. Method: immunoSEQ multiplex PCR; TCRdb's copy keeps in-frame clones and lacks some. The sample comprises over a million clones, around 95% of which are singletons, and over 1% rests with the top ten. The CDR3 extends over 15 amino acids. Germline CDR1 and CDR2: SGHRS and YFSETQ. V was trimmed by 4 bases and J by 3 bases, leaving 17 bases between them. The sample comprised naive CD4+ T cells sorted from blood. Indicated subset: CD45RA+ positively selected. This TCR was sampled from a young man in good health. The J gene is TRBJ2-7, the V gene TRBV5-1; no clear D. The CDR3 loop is CASSPGVVESYEQYF. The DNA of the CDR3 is TGCGCCAGCAGCCCTGGGGTAGTAGAAAGCTACGAGCAGTACTTC.